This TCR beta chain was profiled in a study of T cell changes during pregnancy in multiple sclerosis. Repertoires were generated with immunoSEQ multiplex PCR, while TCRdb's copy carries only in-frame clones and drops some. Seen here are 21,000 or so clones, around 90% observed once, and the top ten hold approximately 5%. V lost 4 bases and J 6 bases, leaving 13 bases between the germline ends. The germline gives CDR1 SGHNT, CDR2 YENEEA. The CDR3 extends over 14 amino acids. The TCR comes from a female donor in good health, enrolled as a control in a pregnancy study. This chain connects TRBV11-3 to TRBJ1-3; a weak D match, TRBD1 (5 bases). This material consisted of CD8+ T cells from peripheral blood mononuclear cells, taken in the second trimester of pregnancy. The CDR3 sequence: CASSSRQIVNTIYF. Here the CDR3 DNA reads TGTGCCAGCAGCTCCCGACAGATCGTAAACACCATATATTTT.